These 26 T cell receptor beta chains came from one sample sequenced in a study of blood T cell repertoires in COVID-19. Measured with immunoSEQ multiplex PCR; TCRdb has only the in-frame clones, and not every one. The table records under 200,000 clones, about 76% of them present only once. The source material was peripheral blood. All receptors derive from a woman in her 40s with COVID-19, enrolled during active disease.

CDR3 sequence: CASSPRQGPYNEQFF. The CDR3 DNA is TGTGCCAGCAGCCCTAGACAGGGACCCTACAATGAGCAGTTCTTC. The chain is built from TRBV7-2 and TRBJ2-1; 7 bases match TRBD1. The CDR3 sequence is 15 residues long. In germline, CDR1 is SGHTA, CDR2 FQGNSA. V was clipped by 5 bases and J by 2 bases; unmatched bases: 6.

The chain has TRBV6-5 and TRBJ1-5, with D possibly matching TRBD1 (5 bases). The length of the CDR3 is 14 residues. Trimming cost V 2 bases and J 4 bases, with 9 bases left between them. Germline V lookup: CDR1 MNHEY, CDR2 SVGAGI. Here the CDR3 DNA reads TGTGCCAGCAGTTACACTCAGGGAAATCAGCCCCAGCATTTT. Residues: CASSYTQGNQPQHF.

Concerning this clone: One end of the junction is discordant with germline, which a read error may explain. This chain connects TRBV30 to TRBJ2-1, with 11 bases that match TRBD2. Germline V CDR1 and CDR2: GTSNPN, SVGIG (reference sequence). The CDR3 loop spans 13 amino acids. CDR3 protein: CAWSVTSGSERFF. The CDR3 DNA reads TGTGCCTGGAGTGTAACTAGCGGGAGTGAGCGGTTCTTC.

The V gene is TRBV5-1, the J gene TRBJ2-3, with 10 nucleotides matching TRBD2. Germline-derived CDR1 and CDR2 are SGHRS and YFSETQ. Trimming at V came to 0 bases and at J to 3 bases, leaving 4 bases not matched to a gene. The CDR3 loop spans 16 amino acids. The CDR3 loop is CASSLAAGGRTDTQYF. The CDR3 DNA reads TGCGCCAGCAGCTTGGCAGCGGGGGGGCGAACAGATACGCAGTATTTT.

The CDR3: CAWSRGTGAAGYTF. CDR3 DNA: TGTGCCTGGAGTAGGGGGACAGGGGCCGCTGGCTACACCTTC. This chain uses TRBV30 with TRBJ1-2; 10 nucleotides match TRBD1. Germline CDR1 GTSNPN, CDR2 SVGIG (reference sequence). J gave up 7 bases and V 2 bases, and 7 bases lay outside the gene matches. The length of the CDR3 is 14 residues.

This clone was counted ten times or more. The J gene is TRBJ1-2, the V gene TRBV29-1; the D gene is possibly TRBD1 (5 bases). V lost 5 bases, J lost 0 bases, and 7 bases lay in between. CDR1 is SQVTM, CDR2 ANQGSEA, per germline. CDR3 length: 12 residues. CDR3 loop: CSVTGSNYGYTF. The CDR3, as DNA: TGCAGCGTTACAGGCTCTAACTATGGCTACACCTTC.

This chain links TRBV5-1 with TRBJ1-1, with 7 bases aligning to TRBD1. The V gene's germline CDR1 is SGHRS and CDR2 YFSETQ. The CDR3 sequence is 15 residues long. After removal of 4 bases from V and 13 bases from J, the junction contained 19 bases not matched to a gene. CDR3 residues: CASSAGTDESSKGFF. CDR3 coding DNA: TGCGCCAGCAGCGCCGGGACAGACGAAAGCTCGAAAGGTTTCTTT. Full variable domain (remainder filled in from reference TRBV5-1 and TRBJ1-1): KAGVTQTPRYLIKTRGQQVTLSCSPISGHRSVSWYQQTPGQGLQFLFEYFSETQRNKGNFPGRFSGRQFSNSRSEMNVSTLELGDSALYLCASSAGTDESSKGFFGQGTRLTVV.

The CDR3 DNA reads TGTGCCTGGAGTCTGGGACAGGAAAGCGGAGGCTACACCTTC. This translates into CAWSLGQESGGYTF. The chain is built from TRBV30 and TRBJ1-2; 8 nucleotides line up with TRBD1. The V gene end was trimmed by 2 bases and the J gene end by 8 bases; junction bases not matched to a gene: 10. The V gene's germline CDR1 is GTSNPN and CDR2 SVGIG (reference sequence). This CDR3 has 14 amino acids.

The chain has TRBV5-8 and TRBJ2-5; D perhaps matches TRBD2 (6 bases). Trimming cost V 3 bases and J 5 bases, with 20 bases left between them. This CDR3 contains 16 residues. The germline V gene has CDR1 SGHTS and CDR2 YDEGEE. The CDR3 region has the DNA TGTGCCAGCAGCTCGCCACTGGGCGGGGCGGGGGAGACCCAGTACTTC. Its translation: CASSSPLGGAGETQYF.

The chain employs TRBV5-1 and TRBJ2-7; the D is unclear. V was cut by 0 bases and J by 5 bases, with 9 bases left in between. The V gene's germline CDR1 is SGHRS and CDR2 YFSETQ. The CDR3 sequence is 13 residues long. The CDR3 sequence is CASSLDTADEQYF. CDR3 DNA: TGCGCCAGCAGCTTGGACACAGCCGACGAGCAGTACTTC.

This clone was counted a few times. The chain combines TRBV4-3 with TRBJ1-2; D not certain. There are 15 residues in the CDR3. Germline V lookup: CDR1 LGHNA, CDR2 YSLEER. Trimming took 0 bases from V and 1 from J, leaving 9 bases between them. This CDR3 reads CASSQDLELNYGYTF. The CDR3 DNA reads as TGCGCCAGCAGCCAAGACCTCGAACTTAACTATGGCTACACCTTC.

The chain links TRBV9 to TRBJ2-3; 10 bases agree with TRBD2. This CDR3 region has 15 residues. Germline V gives CDR1 SGDLS, CDR2 YYNGEE. Trimming removed 4 bases from V and 4 bases from J; junction bases left unmatched: 6. CDR3: CASSLAGVWSDTQYF. In DNA form, the CDR3 reads TGTGCCAGCAGCCTAGCGGGAGTCTGGTCAGATACGCAGTATTTT.

The rearrangement links TRBV29-1 to TRBJ2-7; TRBD1 matches 9 bases. The ends lost 6 bases at V and 4 bases at J; junction bases unmatched: 10. CDR1 and CDR2 (germline): SQVTM, ANQGSEA. The CDR3 has 14 amino acids. In nucleotides, the CDR3 is TGCAGCGTGACCCAGGGACAGGGAGCGTACGAGCAGTACTTC. Amino acids: CSVTQGQGAYEQYF.

The chain couples TRBV20-1 to TRBJ1-1; no definite D call. Germline CDR1 DFQATT, CDR2 SNEGSKA (reference sequence). The ends were cut back, 3 bases at V and 6 bases at J, with 8 bases in the middle. The CDR3 runs to 11 residues. DNA for the CDR3: TGCAGTGCTAGGCCGAGCCCTGAAGCTTTCTTT. Protein product: CSARPSPEAFF.

The V call is TRBV6-2 or TRBV6-3, the J call TRBJ1-4; no firm D call. Germline CDR1 reads MNHEY; CDR2 reads SVGEGT. The ends were cut back, 6 bases at V and 5 bases at J, with 13 bases in the middle. The CDR3 is 14 residues long. The CDR3 loop is CASSLTVVNEKLFF. The CDR3 coding sequence is TGTGCCAGCAGCCTAACGGTAGTGAATGAAAAACTGTTTTTT.

The rearrangement joins TRBV3-1 (or the pseudogene TRBV3-2) to TRBJ1-2, with D hard to call. CDR3 length equals 14 residues. With 0 bases removed from V and 6 bases from J, the gap between germline ends came to 11 bases. Germline V CDR1 and CDR2: LGHDT, YNNKEL (reference sequence). The CDR3 loop reads CASSQDRSGHGYTF. The CDR3 coding sequence is TGTGCCAGCAGCCAAGATCGAAGTGGCCATGGCTACACCTTC.

The chain recombines TRBV10-1 with TRBJ1-3; D not certain. This CDR3 region has 11 residues. The germline V gene has CDR1 WNHNN and CDR2 SYGVQD (reference sequence). Trimming pared 4 bases from V and 13 bases from J, leaving 11 bases between. The DNA for the CDR3 is TGCGCCAGCAGTGGTGACGGCGGAATATATTTT. Translating it yields CASSGDGGIYF.

The genes are TRBV4-3 and TRBJ1-2, with no clear D. Germline V gene sequence: CDR1 LGHNA, CDR2 YSLEER. The V end lost 4 bases, the J end lost 5 bases, and 11 bases lay between the germline ends. The CDR3 covers 13 residues. The CDR3 sequence: CASSPVGSYGYTF. The CDR3 nucleotides are TGCGCCAGCAGCCCGGTGGGCTCTTATGGCTACACCTTC.

This clone was recorded only once. This chain uses TRBV6-5 with TRBJ1-5, with D possibly TRBD1 on 6 matching bases. Trimming left V 0 bases short and J 6 bases short, with 12 bases between. Germline values: CDR1 MNHEY, CDR2 SVGAGI. The CDR3 contains 15 residues. This chain's CDR3 is CASSYSSGVGQPQHF. In DNA form, the CDR3 reads TGTGCCAGCAGTTACTCATCAGGGGTAGGTCAGCCCCAGCATTTT.

CDR3 DNA: TGCAGCGTGGATACTAGCGGGAGCTCCTACGAGCAGTACTTC. It translates to CSVDTSGSSYEQYF. J is TRBJ2-7 and V is TRBV29-1; TRBD2 agrees at 11 bases. CDR1 and CDR2 from the germline V gene are SQVTM and ANQGSEA. J lost 0 bases, V lost 6 bases, and 4 bases had no gene match. The CDR3 totals 14 residues.

This chain joins TRBV12-3 or TRBV12-4 and TRBJ2-1; D ambiguous. The CDR3 consists of 11 residues. Deletions cut 7 bases from V and 11 bases from J, with 12 bases between. CDR3 protein: CASKDGTKQFF. CDR3 coding DNA: TGTGCCAGCAAAGACGGAACTAAGCAGTTCTTC.

The chain employs TRBV2 and TRBJ2-3, with 7 bases identical to TRBD2. The germline V gene has CDR1 SNHLY and CDR2 FYNNEI. The CDR3 sequence is 16 residues long. J gave up 0 bases and V 4 bases, and 7 bases lay outside the gene matches. The CDR3 sequence: CASSVWGGASTDTQYF. CDR3 bases: TGTGCCAGCAGTGTTTGGGGGGGAGCTAGCACAGATACGCAGTATTTT.

In this sample, this clone turned up once. The rearrangement joins TRBV4-2 to TRBJ2-2; 11 bases are shared with TRBD2. The CDR3 length is 18 residues. V shed 4 bases and J 1 base; nucleotides not matched to a gene: 8. The germline V gene has CDR1 LGHNA and CDR2 YNFKEQ. For the CDR3, the DNA is TGTGCCAGCAGCCTCGGGACTAGCGGAGCCGGGAACACCGGGGAGCTGTTTTTT. It specifies CASSLGTSGAGNTGELFF.

The CDR3 DNA reads TGTGCCAGCAGCAAAGCAACCGGGACAAATATGAAGGTCCCTTATGGCTACACCTTC. This encodes CASSKATGTNMKVPYGYTF. This rearrangement joins TRBV21-1 to TRBJ1-2; the table's D call of TRBD1 was not tested on the DNA. TRBV21-1 is a pseudogene locus. The CDR3 loop spans 19 amino acids.

This sequence joins TRBV14 and TRBJ1-1; 8 nucleotides match TRBD1. With V trimmed by 8 bases and J by 10 bases, 33 bases remained unmatched. The CDR3 length is 20 residues. Looked up from germline, CDR1 is SGHDN and CDR2 is FVKESK. The CDR3: CASLVFGTGKFTIGQSLAFF. The CDR3 bases are TGTGCCAGCCTCGTTTTCGGGACAGGAAAGTTCACAATCGGCCAATCTTTAGCTTTCTTT. The whole variable domain, filled in from reference TRBV14 and TRBJ1-1, reads EAGVTQFPSHSVIEKGQTVTLRCDPISGHDNLYWYRRVMGKEIKFLLHFVKESKQDESGMPNNRFLAERTGGTYSTLKVQPAELEDSGVYFCASLVFGTGKFTIGQSLAFFGQGTRLTVV.

The gene calls are TRBV3-1 (or the pseudogene TRBV3-2) and TRBJ2-7; 9 positions match TRBD1. Trimming at V came to 1 base and at J to 7 bases, leaving 14 bases not matched to a gene. The CDR3 is 17 amino acids. CDR1 is LGHDT, CDR2 YNNKEL, per germline (reference sequence). CDR3 sequence reads: CASSQGPRGTGSREQYF. CDR3 coding DNA: TGTGCCAGCAGCCAAGGGCCTCGGGGGACAGGGTCTCGGGAGCAGTACTTC.